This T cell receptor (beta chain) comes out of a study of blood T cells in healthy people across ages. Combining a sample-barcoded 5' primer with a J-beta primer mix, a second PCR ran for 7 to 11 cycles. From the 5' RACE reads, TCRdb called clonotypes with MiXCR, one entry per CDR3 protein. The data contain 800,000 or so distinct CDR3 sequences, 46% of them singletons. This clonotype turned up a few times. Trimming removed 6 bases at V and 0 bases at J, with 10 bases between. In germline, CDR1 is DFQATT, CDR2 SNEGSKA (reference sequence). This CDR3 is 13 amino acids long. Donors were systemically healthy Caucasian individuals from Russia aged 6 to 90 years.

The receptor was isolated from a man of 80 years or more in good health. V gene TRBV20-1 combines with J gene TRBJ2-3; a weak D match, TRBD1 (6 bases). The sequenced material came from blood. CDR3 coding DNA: TGCAGTGCCAAGGGGGAAAGCACAGATACGCAGTATTTT. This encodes CSAKGESTDTQYF.